Sequencing of this T cell receptor beta chain was carried out in a study of Ad26.COV2.S vaccination and SARS-CoV-2 variants. The table came from immunoSEQ multiplex PCR; TCRdb's copy has only in-frame clones and leaves some out. This table holds hundreds of thousands of clones, approximately 83% found once. CDR3 length: 16 amino acids. In germline, CDR1 is SGHAT, CDR2 FQNNGV. Losses at the gene ends were 4 bases for V and 3 bases for J; bases not matched to a gene: 11. Described treatment: around 19 received Ad26.COV2.S at low or high dose, single or two shots; roughly five received placebo; per-sample allocation not given. The samples were gathered on day 63 after the first injection of vaccine or placebo. A Boston adult aged 18-55 years was the donor.

This TCR was sampled from a person between 18 and 65 years old who received the Ad26.COV2.S COVID-19 vaccine or a placebo. This sample comprised peripheral blood, obtained in a trial of Ad26.COV2.S vaccine versus placebo. The chain combines TRBV11-2 with TRBJ2-5, with TRBD2 matching over 7 bases. The CDR3 sequence is CASSSQPSSGEETQYF. CDR3 in DNA: TGTGCCAGCAGCTCCCAACCCTCGAGCGGGGAAGAGACCCAGTACTTC.